This T cell receptor (beta chain) was sequenced for a study of T cells in Graves' hyperthyroidism and ophthalmopathy. Amplification of TCR beta CDR3 regions used RNA as the template. TCR CDR3 regions were first amplified by RT-PCR with HTBI primers. One entry per CDR3 protein results from TCRdb running MiXCR on the multiplex PCR reads. The data show 300,000 to 450,000 distinct CDR3 sequences, about a sixth seen once. Around 10 ml fresh peripheral blood yielded the PBMCs. The sample holds many counts of this clonotype. No antigen is known for it. General study results and limits: Researchers report that a 13 V-J model separated ophthalmopathy from stable hyperthyroidism.

The V gene lost 1 base and the J gene lost 1 base, with 7 bases spanning the gap. The CDR3 is 14 residues long. This sequence was found in a woman aged 25 to 45 with Graves' hyperthyroidism that later progressed to Graves' ophthalmopathy. This chain uses TRBV12-3 or TRBV12-4 with TRBJ1-1; no definite D call. The sample was blood. In DNA form, the CDR3 reads TGTGCCAGCAGTTTAGTATGGGGGAACACTGAAGCTTTCTTT. It codes for CASSLVWGNTEAFF.